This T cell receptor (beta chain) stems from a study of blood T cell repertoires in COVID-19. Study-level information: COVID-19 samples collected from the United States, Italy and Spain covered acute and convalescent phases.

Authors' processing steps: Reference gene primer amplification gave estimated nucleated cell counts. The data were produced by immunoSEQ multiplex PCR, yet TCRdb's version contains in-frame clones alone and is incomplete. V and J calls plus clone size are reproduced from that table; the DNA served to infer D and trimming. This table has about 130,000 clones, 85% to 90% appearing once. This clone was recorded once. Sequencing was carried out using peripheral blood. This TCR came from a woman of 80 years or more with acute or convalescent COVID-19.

CDR3 nucleotides: TGTGCCAGTGGGACAGGGATGTCTAATTCACCCCTCCACTTT. Amino acid sequence: CASGTGMSNSPLHF. This chain joins TRBV27 and TRBJ1-6; 9 bases map to TRBD1. There are 14 residues in the CDR3. The J segment lost 6 bases and the V segment lost 9 bases, leaving 6 bases of the junction unmatched. Per the germline V gene, CDR1 is MNHEY and CDR2 is SMNVEV (reference sequence).